Here is one TCR beta chain with its context. This clonotype was observed a handful of times. Its binding antigen is unknown. No much larger clone exists at a distance of one base, and base qualities are not known. The data originate from a study of identical twins (dated by TCRdb to 2016 to 2018). For the wider study: The study deep-sequenced TCR alpha and beta repertoires from monozygotic twins, unrelated adults of various ages and cord blood to test whether fetal clonotypes persist. To rule out contamination, replicate twin experiments were performed at different times with different library preparation protocols. Results and caveats for the whole study, not just this receptor: Compared with coincidental sharing between unrelated individuals, an excess of low generation-probability sequences was observed among out-of-frame TCR alpha sequences shared between twins. In monozygotic twins, recombination models systematically underestimated out-of-frame TCR alpha sharing, but the models matched the sharing seen between unrelated individuals. Conclusions relied on cross-sectional statistical analysis, since the same donors could not be followed over many years. Abundant cord blood beta clonotypes had fewer insertions, young adult naive repertoires showed a similar but weaker trend, and memory repertoires showed no such trend. Invariant T cells such as MAIT and iNKT could partly confound zero-insertion analyses, though diverse VJ usage argued against this for most clonotypes. In beta out-of-frame sequences, excess twin sharing was weaker, because having fewer shared sequences lowered the signal-to-noise ratio.

Cut back by 7 bases and 2 bases, the V and J ends lie 15 bases apart. Via the germline V gene (reference sequence), CDR1 is SEHNR and CDR2 FQNEAQ. The CDR3, cysteine through phenylalanine, is 15 amino acids long. The retained sequence is limited to the CDR3, 45 bases, with the frame set at the first base. The method was 5' RACE. TCRdb shows the sequencer as Illumina HiSeq 2000. A universal primer binding site was added through template switching, and the final cDNA carried a unique molecular identifier so that TCR cDNA molecules could be counted accurately. First-strand cDNA for TCR alpha and beta chains was synthesized from specific primers in the conserved constant-segment region. To control for contamination, each cDNA library was double barcoded with a SMART-Mk sample barcode plus Illumina barcodes. Two successive PCR steps introduced TruSeq adapter sequences along with Illumina sample barcodes. The Illumina HiSeq platform was used with custom primers to sequence TCR alpha and beta cDNA libraries. Processing in the source paper ran as follows. MiGEC processed the raw reads to extract unique molecular identifiers, while MiXCR was used to determine the CDR3 positions. Recombination models were inferred per individual with the repgenHMM and IGoR tools using an EM algorithm. Shared clonotypes were analyzed with the tcR package in R, and sharing was normalized by the product of cloneset sizes. To study raw recombination free of thymic and clonal selection effects, out-of-frame nonproductive sequences were analyzed. TCRdb's own reprocessing of the public reads used fastp at Q25 and MiXCR and kept productive beta chains. Merged by CDR3 protein, the rows form single entries marked with the most common genes and DNA. The V and J calls, along with clone size, are taken from TCRdb and not from the paper's own processing. Recorded for this sample are some 790,000 distinct CDR3 sequences; 18% of them occurred a single time. The ten largest make up approximately 14% of the sample.

Every donor was a healthy Caucasian. The twin cohort comprised three pairs of female monozygotic twins, all aged roughly 18 to 30 years. Peripheral blood mononuclear cells were used as the source from which RNA for TCR libraries was isolated. This same sample was also taken into another study, of T cells expressing NK-cell markers. As the second paper documents: In sorted CD3+CD56+NKG2C+, CD3+CD56+NKG2C- and CD3+CD56-NKG2C+ T-cell subsets from 8 or 9 donors, TCR beta-chain repertoires were profiled. Among the eight sequenced donors, only one was HCMV-seronegative, while the other seven were HCMV-seropositive. To restrict sorting to alphabetaTCR-expressing T cells, an anti-gammadeltaTCR antibody was added in several experiments. In roughly six donors, the dominant CD3+CD56+NKG2C+ clonotypes ranked among the top 10 CD8+ clonotypes, making up roughly 1.0-8% of CD8+ T cells. Those dominant clonotypes were again the most abundant among CD3+CD56-NKG2C+ cells in several donors, at about 25-60.1%. Whether the expanded NKG2C-expressing T cell clones were specific for HCMV antigens was left unclear. The study sequenced eight donors, all healthy volunteers chosen at random: three men and five women. A commercial ELISA kit detecting HCMV-specific IgG in serum was used to determine HCMV serostatus. For roughly six donors, bulk peripheral blood T-cell repertoires were additionally sequenced from unsorted PBMC. MIGEC handled demultiplexing of the reads and grouping by UMI, while MiTCR was used to assemble and quantify clonotypes. Only TCR cDNA sequences supported by at least two reads were kept to exclude erroneous sequences. The tcR package was used for downstream repertoire analysis, and clonotypes were matched between fractions using CDR3 nucleotide sequence together with V segment. VDJmatch was used to annotate antigen specificity against VDJdb, with one amino acid substitution allowed in CDR3.

This receptor was taken from a woman younger than 35 in good health. The chain couples TRBV7-9 to TRBJ2-1; no D gene can be assigned with confidence. Sequencing was done on a sample of PBMCs. The CDR3 here reads CASTGGLITYNEQFF. The nucleotide sequence reads TGTGCCAGCACAGGCGGTCTTATTACCTACAATGAGCAGTTCTTC.